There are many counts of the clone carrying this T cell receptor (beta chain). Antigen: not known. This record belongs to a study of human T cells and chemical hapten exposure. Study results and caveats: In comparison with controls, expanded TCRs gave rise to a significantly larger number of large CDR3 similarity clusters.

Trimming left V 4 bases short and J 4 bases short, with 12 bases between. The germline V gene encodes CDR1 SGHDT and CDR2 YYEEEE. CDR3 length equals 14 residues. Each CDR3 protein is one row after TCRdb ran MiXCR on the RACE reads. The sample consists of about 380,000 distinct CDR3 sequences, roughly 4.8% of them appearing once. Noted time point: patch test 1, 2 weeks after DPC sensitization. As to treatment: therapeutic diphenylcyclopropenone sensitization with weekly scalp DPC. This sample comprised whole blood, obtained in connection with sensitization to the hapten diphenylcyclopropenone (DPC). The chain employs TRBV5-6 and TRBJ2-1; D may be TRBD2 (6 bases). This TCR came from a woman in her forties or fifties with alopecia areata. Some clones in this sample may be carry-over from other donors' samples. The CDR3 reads CASSPGTEYNEQFF. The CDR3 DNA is TGTGCCAGCAGCCCCGGGACTGAGTACAATGAGCAGTTCTTC.